One T cell receptor (beta chain) is described in this entry. The data derive from a study of T cell responses to AZD1222 COVID-19 vaccine. This CDR3 has 15 amino acids. Germline CDR1 is SGHDN and CDR2 is FVKESK. With 3 bases removed from V and 8 bases from J, the gap between germline ends came to 14 bases. The assay was immunoSEQ multiplex PCR, and TCRdb's table has in-frame clones only and misses some. Among 75,000 to 100,000 clones, more than 90% were seen once, and the ten largest hold roughly an eighth. The chain employs TRBV14 and TRBJ1-6, with a tentative D call TRBD1 (5 bases). The material was peripheral blood, obtained on day 0 of AZD1222 vaccination. The TCR sequence derives from an adult in good health. DNA of the CDR3: TGTGCCAGCAGCCAGACGACAGTAATTCATTCACCCCTCCACTTT. Translation gives CASSQTTVIHSPLHF.